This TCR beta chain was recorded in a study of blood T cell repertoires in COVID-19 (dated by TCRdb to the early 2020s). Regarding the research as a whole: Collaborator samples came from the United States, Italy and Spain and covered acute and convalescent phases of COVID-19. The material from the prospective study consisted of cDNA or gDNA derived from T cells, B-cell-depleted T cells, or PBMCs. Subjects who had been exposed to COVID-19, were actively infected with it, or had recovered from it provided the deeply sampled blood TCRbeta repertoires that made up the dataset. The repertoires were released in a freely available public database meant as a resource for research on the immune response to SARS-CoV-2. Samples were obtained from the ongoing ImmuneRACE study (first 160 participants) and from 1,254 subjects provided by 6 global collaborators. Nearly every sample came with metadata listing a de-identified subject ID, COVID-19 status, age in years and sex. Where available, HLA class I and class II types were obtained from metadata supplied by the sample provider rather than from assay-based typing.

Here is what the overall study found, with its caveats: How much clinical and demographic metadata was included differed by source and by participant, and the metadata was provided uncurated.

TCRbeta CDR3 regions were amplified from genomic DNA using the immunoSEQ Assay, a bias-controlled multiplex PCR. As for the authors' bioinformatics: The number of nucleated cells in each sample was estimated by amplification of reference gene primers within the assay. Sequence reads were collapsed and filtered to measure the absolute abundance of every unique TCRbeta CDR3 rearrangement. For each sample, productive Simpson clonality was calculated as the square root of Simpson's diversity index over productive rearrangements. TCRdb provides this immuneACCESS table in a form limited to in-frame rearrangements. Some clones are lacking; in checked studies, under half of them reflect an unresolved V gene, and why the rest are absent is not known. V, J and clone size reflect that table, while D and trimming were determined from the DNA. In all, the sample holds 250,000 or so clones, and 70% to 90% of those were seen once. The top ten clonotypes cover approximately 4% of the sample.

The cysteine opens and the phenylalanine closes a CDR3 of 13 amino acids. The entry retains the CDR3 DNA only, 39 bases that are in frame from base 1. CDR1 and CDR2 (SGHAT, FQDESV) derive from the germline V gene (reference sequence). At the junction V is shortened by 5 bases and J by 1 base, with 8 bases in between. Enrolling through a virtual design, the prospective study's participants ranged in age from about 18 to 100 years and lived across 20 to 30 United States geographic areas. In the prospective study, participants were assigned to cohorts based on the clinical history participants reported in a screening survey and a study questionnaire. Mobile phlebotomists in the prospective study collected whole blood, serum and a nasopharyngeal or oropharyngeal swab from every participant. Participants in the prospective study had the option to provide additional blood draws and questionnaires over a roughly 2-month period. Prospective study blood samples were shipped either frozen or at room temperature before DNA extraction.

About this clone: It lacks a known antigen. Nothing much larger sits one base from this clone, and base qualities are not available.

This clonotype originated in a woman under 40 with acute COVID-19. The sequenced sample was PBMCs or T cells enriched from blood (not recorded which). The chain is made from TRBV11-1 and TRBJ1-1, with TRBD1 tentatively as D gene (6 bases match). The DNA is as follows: TGTGCCAGCAGCCCACAGGGGAACACTGAAGCTTTCTTT. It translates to CASSPQGNTEAFF. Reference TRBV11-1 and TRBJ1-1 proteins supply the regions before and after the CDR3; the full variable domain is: EAEVAQSPRYKITEKSQAVAFWCDPISGHATLYWYRQILGQGPELLVQFQDESVVDDSQLPKDRFSAERLKGVDSTLKIQPAELGDSAMYLCASSPQGNTEAFFGQGTRLTVV.